This T cell receptor (beta chain) was profiled in a study of shared T cell receptors in the human thymus. Trimming took off 3 bases at V and 3 bases at J, with 21 bases between the two ends. The CDR3 is made up of 19 amino acids. The germline V gene has CDR1 SGHTA and CDR2 FQGNSA. Some clones are missing from TCRdb's copy, which holds only in-frame ones; the method was immunoSEQ multiplex PCR. The sample shows about 730,000 clones, over 75% of them seen only once. Separately, the same data were catalogued under a study of human thymus T cells. That investigation notes: In corrective heart surgery, resections were taken, and these provided the thymus tissue. Usage of V and J genes appeared biased in thymic and blood repertoires.

The rearrangement joins TRBV7-2 to TRBJ1-6; possibly TRBD1 for D (6 bases). What was sequenced was thymocytes. The receptor was derived from a girl less than two years old with a congenital heart defect. CDR3 nucleotides: TGTGCCAGCAGCTTGGACTTGGCGTCAGGGGAGTTCTATAATTCACCCCTCCACTTT. Translation gives CASSLDLASGEFYNSPLHF.